This T cell receptor beta chain derives from a study of T cell changes during pregnancy in multiple sclerosis. Libraries were prepared by immunoSEQ multiplex PCR; TCRdb keeps only in-frame clonotypes and omits some of them. The sample records 40,000 to 55,000 clones, over 90% being singletons. V lost 0 bases and J 7 bases, leaving 8 bases between the germline ends. CDR1 and CDR2 (germline): SGHDT, YYEEEE. CDR3 length equals 14 residues. This TCR was sampled from a female donor in good health, enrolled as a control in a pregnancy study. The starting material was CD4+ T cells from peripheral blood mononuclear cells, obtained after pregnancy. This rearrangement joins TRBV5-6 to TRBJ1-6; D remains ambiguous. The chain's CDR3 is CASSLGRSNSPLHF. CDR3 nucleotides: TGTGCCAGCAGCTTGGGCAGGTCCAATTCACCCCTCCACTTT.